The next 4 T cell receptor beta chains were all read from a single sample in a study of cytomegalovirus exposure and HLA in healthy donors. The PCR was carried out with 60 Vbeta primers and 13 Jbeta primers. Using immunoSEQ multiplex PCR, the repertoire was profiled, and TCRdb retains in-frame clones only, with some absent. The profile shows roughly 54,000 clones, approximately 80% of them singletons. Sequences were obtained from PBMCs. These receptors were taken from a man aged 45 to 65 in good health and CMV-seronegative.

This chain connects TRBV30 to TRBJ1-5, with D hard to call. V lost 3 bases to trimming and J lost 2 bases, with 11 bases between them. Germline V gene sequence: CDR1 GTSNPN, CDR2 SVGIG (reference sequence). There are 14 residues in the CDR3. The CDR3 is CAWSPHRGNQPQHF. The CDR3 bases are TGTGCCTGGAGCCCCCACAGAGGCAATCAGCCCCAGCATTTT.

This sequence joins TRBV19 and TRBJ1-2; TRBD1 is a possible D gene (5 bases). Germline loops: CDR1 LNHDA, CDR2 SQIVND (reference sequence). This CDR3 is built from 12 residues. Trimming stripped 3 bases from V and 5 bases from J, with 7 bases between. In DNA form, the CDR3 reads TGTGCCAGTAGTATGACAGAGTATGGCTACACCTTC. Its protein product is CASSMTEYGYTF.

J is TRBJ2-5 and V is TRBV6-5; 7 bases line up with TRBD1. The CDR3 has 14 amino acids. The germline CDR1 and CDR2 sequences are MNHEY and SVGAGI. Losses at the gene ends were 7 bases for V and 3 bases for J; bases not matched to a gene: 8. CDR3 bases: TGTGCCAGCACGCGGTTGGGACAGAAAGAGACCCAGTACTTC. Translating it yields CASTRLGQKETQYF.

This clone turned up a few times. The rearrangement uses TRBV7-2 and TRBJ1-6, with 7 bases matching TRBD1. V trimming: 4 bases; J trimming: 5 bases; junction bases outside the gene matches: 14. This CDR3 has 18 residues. Germline CDR1 is SGHTA and CDR2 is FQGNSA. The CDR3 DNA reads TGTGCCAGCAGCTCCGGACAGGCTCCGCCGGTGGATAATTCACCCCTCCACTTT. Protein product: CASSSGQAPPVDNSPLHF.